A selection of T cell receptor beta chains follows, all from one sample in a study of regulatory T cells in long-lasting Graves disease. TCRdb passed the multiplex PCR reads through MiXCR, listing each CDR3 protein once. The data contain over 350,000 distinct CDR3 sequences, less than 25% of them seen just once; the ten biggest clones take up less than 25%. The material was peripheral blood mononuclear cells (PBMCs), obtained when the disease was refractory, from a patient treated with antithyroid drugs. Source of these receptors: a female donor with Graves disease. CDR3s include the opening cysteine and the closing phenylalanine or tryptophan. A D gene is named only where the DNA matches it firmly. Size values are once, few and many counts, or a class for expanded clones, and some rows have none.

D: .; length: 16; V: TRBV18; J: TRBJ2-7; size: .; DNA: TGTGCCAGCTCACCAAGGCGGGTTACAGAGGGGTACGAGCAGTACTTC; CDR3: CASSPRRVTEGYEQYF
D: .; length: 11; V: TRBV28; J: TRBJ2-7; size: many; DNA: TGTGCCAGCAGTCCACGCACCGAGCAGTACTTC; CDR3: CASSPRTEQYF
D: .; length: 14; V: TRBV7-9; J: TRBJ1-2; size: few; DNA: TGTGCCAGCAGCTTAGCGGAGTCGTGGTCTGGCTACACCTTC; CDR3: CASSLAESWSGYTF
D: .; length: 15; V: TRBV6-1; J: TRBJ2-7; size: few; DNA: TGTGCCAGCAGCCGCCGAACTCGACTAGGCGACGAGCAGTACTTC; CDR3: CASSRRTRLGDEQYF
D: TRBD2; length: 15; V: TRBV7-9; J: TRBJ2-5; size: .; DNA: TGTGCCAGCAGCTACGGACTAGCGGGAAAGGAGACCCAGTACTTC; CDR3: CASSYGLAGKETQYF
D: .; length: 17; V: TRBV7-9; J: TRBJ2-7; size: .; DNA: TGTGCCAGCAGCTCCCATACATCGGGGGAAGCCTCCTACGAGCAGTACTTC; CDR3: CASSSHTSGEASYEQYF
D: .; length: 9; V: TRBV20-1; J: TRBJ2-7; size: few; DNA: TGCAGGTCGGGGGACGAGCAGTACTTC; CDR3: CRSGDEQYF
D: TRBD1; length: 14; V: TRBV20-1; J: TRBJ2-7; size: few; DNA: TGCAGTGCTAGATCGGACAGGGAGCTCTACGAGCAGTACTTC; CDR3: CSARSDRELYEQYF
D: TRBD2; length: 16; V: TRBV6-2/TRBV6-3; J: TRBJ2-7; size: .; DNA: TGTGCCAGCAGTGCCCGACTAGCCGGAGGTCTCTACGAGCAGTACTTC; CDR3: CASSARLAGGLYEQYF
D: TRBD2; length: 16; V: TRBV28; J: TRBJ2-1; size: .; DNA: TGTGCCAGCAGTTGGGGGACTAGCGGGAGTCGGAATGAGCAGTTCTTC; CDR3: CASSWGTSGSRNEQFF
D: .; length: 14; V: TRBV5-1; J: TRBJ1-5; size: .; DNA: TGCGCCAGCCCCGGGGGGTCTTCCCATCAGCCCCAGCATTTT; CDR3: CASPGGSSHQPQHF
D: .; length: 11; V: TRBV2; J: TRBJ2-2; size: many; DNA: TGTGCCAGCAGGGTTGGCGGGGAGCTGTTTTTT; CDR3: CASRVGGELFF
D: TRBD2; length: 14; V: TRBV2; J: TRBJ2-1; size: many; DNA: TGTGCCAGCAGTCCGGGAGGGGTATACAATGAGCAGTTCTTC; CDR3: CASSPGGVYNEQFF
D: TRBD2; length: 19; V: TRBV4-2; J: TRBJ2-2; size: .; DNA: TGTGCCAGCAGCCAAGCTCTCGGGACTAGCGGGAGGGCCAGCGGGGAGCTGTTTTTT; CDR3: CASSQALGTSGRASGELFF
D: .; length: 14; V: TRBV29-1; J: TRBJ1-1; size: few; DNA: TGCAGCGTTTCCGACTGGGGGGCGGGCACTGAAGCTTTCTTT; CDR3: CSVSDWGAGTEAFF
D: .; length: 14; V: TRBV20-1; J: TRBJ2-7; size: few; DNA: TGCAGTGCTAGAGAGCTCGGGGGCGGGTACGAGCAGTACTTC; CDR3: CSARELGGGYEQYF
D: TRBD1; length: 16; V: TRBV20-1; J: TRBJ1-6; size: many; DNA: TGCAGTGCTAGAACCGGGACAGGGGTCGGAAATTCACCCCTCCACTTT; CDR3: CSARTGTGVGNSPLHF
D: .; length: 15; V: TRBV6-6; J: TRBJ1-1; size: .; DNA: TGTGACAGCAGTTACTCGCAGGGTTCGTACACTGAAGCTTTCTTT; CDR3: CDSSYSQGSYTEAFF
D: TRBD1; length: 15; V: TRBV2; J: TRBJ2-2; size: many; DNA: TGTGCCAGCAGAAGGACAGGGGCGAACACCGGGGAGCTGTTTTTT; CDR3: CASRRTGANTGELFF
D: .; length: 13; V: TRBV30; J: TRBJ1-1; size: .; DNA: TGTGCCTGGAGTGAGGCCTTGAGCACTGAAGCTTTCTTT; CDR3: CAWSEALSTEAFF
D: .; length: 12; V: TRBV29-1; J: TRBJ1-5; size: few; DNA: TGCAGCGGGCAGGGGCTGGGTCAGCCCCAGCATTTT; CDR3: CSGQGLGQPQHF
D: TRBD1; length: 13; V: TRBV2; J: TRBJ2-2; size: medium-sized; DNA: TGTGCCACCGGGACAGTCGGTACCGGGGAGCTGTTTTTT; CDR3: CATGTVGTGELFF